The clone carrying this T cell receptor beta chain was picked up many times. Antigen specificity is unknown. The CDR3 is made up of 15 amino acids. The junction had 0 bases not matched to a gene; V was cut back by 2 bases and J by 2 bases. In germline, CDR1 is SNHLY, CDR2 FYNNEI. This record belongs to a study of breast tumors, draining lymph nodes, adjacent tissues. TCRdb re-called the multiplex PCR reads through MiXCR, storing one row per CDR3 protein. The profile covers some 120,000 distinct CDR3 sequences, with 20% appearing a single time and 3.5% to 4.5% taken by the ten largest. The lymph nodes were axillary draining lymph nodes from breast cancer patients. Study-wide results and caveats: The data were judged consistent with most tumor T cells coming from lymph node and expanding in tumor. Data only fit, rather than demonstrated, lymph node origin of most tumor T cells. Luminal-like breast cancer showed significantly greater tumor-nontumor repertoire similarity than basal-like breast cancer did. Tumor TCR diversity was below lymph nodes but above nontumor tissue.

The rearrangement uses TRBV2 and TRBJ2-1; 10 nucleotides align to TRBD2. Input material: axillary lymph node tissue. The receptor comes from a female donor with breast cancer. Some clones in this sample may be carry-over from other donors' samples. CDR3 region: CASSELAGAYNEQFF. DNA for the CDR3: TGTGCCAGCAGTGAACTAGCGGGAGCCTACAATGAGCAGTTCTTC.